The 12 T cell receptor beta chains reported below all come from one sample, sequenced in a study of CD4+ T cells in melanoma. Sequencing was performed with immunoSEQ multiplex PCR; in TCRdb, only in-frame clones are kept and a portion is missing. This repertoire shows roughly 9,900 clones, roughly two thirds found once; its top ten account for 16%. Material: cells from a culture (not recorded whether cultured in vitro). These receptors came from a human donor with melanoma.

The rearrangement links TRBV6-6 to TRBJ2-5; D is perhaps TRBD1 or TRBD2 (6 bases each). Trimming removed 5 bases at V and 5 bases at J, with 18 bases between. CDR3 length equals 15 residues. Looked up from germline, CDR1 is MNHNY and CDR2 is SVGAGI (reference sequence). The CDR3 bases are TGTGCCAGCAGTCCTGGTGTTGGGGGGCGGGAGACCCAGTACTTC. This codes for CASSPGVGGRETQYF.

The genes are TRBV5-6 and TRBJ1-5, with 9 bases fitting TRBD1. Losses at the gene ends were 4 bases for V and 3 bases for J; bases not matched to a gene: 5. Germline loops: CDR1 SGHDT, CDR2 YYEEEE. The CDR3 has 15 residues. The CDR3 protein is CASSRTGAVNQPQHF. Written as DNA, the CDR3 is TGTGCCAGCAGCAGGACAGGGGCCGTCAATCAGCCCCAGCATTTT.

This clone occurred a few times. The chain employs TRBV7-2 and TRBJ1-4; TRBD1 is a possible D gene (6 bases). The CDR3 sequence is 15 residues long. CDR1 SGHTA and CDR2 FQGNSA come from the germline V gene. V was clipped by 7 bases and J by 6 bases, with 18 bases between them. CDR3 DNA sequence: TGTGCCAGCACCCACCGACAGGCCGAGGATGAAAAACTGTTTTTT. Translation: CASTHRQAEDEKLFF.

This clone has a handful of counts. The chain is built from TRBV6-1 and TRBJ1-2, with no clear D. CDR3 length: 11 residues. Germline V gene sequence: CDR1 MNHNS, CDR2 SASEGT. Trimming removed 7 bases at V and 11 bases at J, with 14 bases between. The CDR3 is CASMRHLVYTF. The CDR3 region has the DNA TGTGCCAGCATGCGACACCTGGTTTACACCTTC.

This clone was observed once. The chain is built from TRBV6-1 and TRBJ2-7, with D hard to call. Trimming removed 4 bases from V and 7 bases from J, with 14 bases in between. The CDR3 has 13 amino acids. Germline V gene sequence: CDR1 MNHNS, CDR2 SASEGT. CDR3 sequence reads: CASSGTLDSEQYF. CDR3 nucleotide sequence: TGTGCCAGCAGTGGGACCCTTGATAGTGAGCAGTACTTC.

This clone came up a few times. The V call is TRBV7-2, the J call TRBJ1-3; D is uncertain. Germline V CDR1 and CDR2: SGHTA, FQGNSA. CDR3 length: 13 amino acids. V lost 3 bases and J 4 bases, leaving 7 bases between the germline ends. Here the CDR3 reads CASSFPGGNTIYF. CDR3 nucleotides: TGTGCCAGCAGCTTCCCGGGGGGAAACACCATATATTTT.

There are a few counts of this clone. The V gene is TRBV29-1, the J gene TRBJ1-6; D remains unclear. The CDR3 has 13 amino acids. The germline V and J ends were trimmed by 4 bases and 10 bases, with 14 bases remaining between them. Germline CDR1 reads SQVTM; CDR2 reads ANQGSEA. The DNA for the CDR3 is TGCAGCGTTGCTTTGCCAGGTCGGTCACCCCTCCACTTT. This translates into CSVALPGRSPLHF.

The CDR3 DNA follows: TGTGCCAGCAGCCAAGGGGGGGGATGGAACACTGAAGCTTTCTTT. It yields the protein CASSQGGGWNTEAFF. The rearrangement links TRBV5-8 to TRBJ1-1, with a weak D call TRBD1 (6 bases). The CDR3 has 15 residues. Germline V gives CDR1 SGHTS, CDR2 YDEGEE. V gave up 4 bases and J gave up 1 base, with 14 bases separating them.

The chain uses TRBV6-5 and TRBJ2-7, with no clear D. V lost 5 bases to trimming and J lost 10 bases, with 15 bases between them. The CDR3 runs 12 residues. Germline lookup yields CDR1 MNHEY and CDR2 SVGAGI. This chain's CDR3 is CASSDPTDTQYF. CDR3 coding DNA: TGTGCCAGCAGTGATCCCACAGACACCCAGTACTTC.

This chain connects TRBV29-1 to TRBJ2-7; D perhaps matches TRBD1 (5 bases). Germline CDR1 SQVTM, CDR2 ANQGSEA. The V and J ends lost 5 bases and 5 bases respectively, with 13 bases between them. The CDR3 consists of 12 residues. CDR3 DNA: TGCAGCGTTCGGGCAGGGATTGACGAGCAGTACTTC. Protein: CSVRAGIDEQYF.

The DNA of the CDR3 is TGTGCCTGGTCATGGGATCGCACAGATACGCAGTATTTT. As protein: CAWSWDRTDTQYF. This chain connects TRBV30 to TRBJ2-3; the D is unclear. The ends were cut back, 5 bases at V and 1 base at J, with 10 bases in the middle. The germline V gene encodes CDR1 GTSNPN and CDR2 SVGIG (reference sequence). The CDR3 runs 13 residues.

Comment on this clone: Compared with germline, one end of the junction differs, possibly owing to a read error. The V call is TRBV5-1, the J call TRBJ1-2; 7 nucleotides line up with TRBD1. CDR3 length equals 13 residues. The germline V gene encodes CDR1 SGHRS and CDR2 YFSETQ. The CDR3 loop is CASSSRQGRAETF. The CDR3 region has the DNA TGCGCCAGCAGCTCCCGACAGGGCAGGGCCGAAACTTTC.